The next 6 T cell receptor beta chains were all read from a single sample in a study of sequential checkpoint blockade in melanoma (dated by TCRdb to about 2019). This specimen's treatment or condition label, interpreted: randomized to nivolumab then ipilimumab (arm A) or the reverse (arm B). To prepare the library, the immunoSEQ multiplex PCR assay was applied. TCRdb holds this immuneACCESS table with in-frame rearrangements only. Some clones are missing; in checked studies, unresolved V genes explain under half, and the rest has no known cause. This sample has 34,000 or so clones in its table, and 82% of those were observed once. The ten top clones hold approximately 18% of the sample. This specimen consisted of CD8+ T cells sorted from blood (inferred from file names), obtained from a patient given nivolumab and ipilimumab in sequence. These receptors were obtained from a human donor with melanoma.

V usage is TRBV19 and J usage is TRBJ2-2; TRBD2 agrees at 10 bases. V dropped 5 bases and J dropped 7; count of bases not matched to a gene: 7. Per germline, CDR1 LNHDA and CDR2 SQIVND (reference sequence). CDR3 length: 15 amino acids. CDR3 loop: CASSLRASGGGELFF. The CDR3, as DNA: TGTGCCAGTAGTCTTAGGGCTAGCGGGGGCGGGGAGCTGTTTTTT.

This clone was seen more than once but under ten times. The chain carries TRBV30 and TRBJ1-2; D gene unclear. This CDR3 has 15 amino acids. Germline V gene lookup returns CDR1 GTSNPN and CDR2 SVGIG (reference sequence). Trimming cost V 3 bases and J 2 bases, with 16 bases left between them. The CDR3 DNA reads TGTGCCTGGAGCGTCAAATTGACGGGAAACTATGGCTACACCTTC. It yields the protein CAWSVKLTGNYGYTF.

This clone has a handful of counts. J is TRBJ1-3 and V is TRBV7-9; D might be TRBD1 (5 bases). This CDR3 has 12 residues. With 11 bases removed from V and 0 bases from J, the gap between germline ends came to 8 bases. The germline CDR1 and CDR2 sequences are SEHNR and FQNEAQ (reference sequence). Written as DNA, the CDR3 is TGTGCCTGGGGGGGCTCTGGAAACACCATATATTTT. This sequence encodes CAWGGSGNTIYF. Looking up the rest from reference TRBV7-9 and TRBJ1-3 gives the full variable domain: DTGVSQNPRHKITKRGQNVTFRCDPISEHNRLYWYRQTLGQGPEFLTYFQNEAQLEKSRLLSDRFSAERPKGSFSTLEIQRTEQGDSAMYLCAWGGSGNTIYFGEGSWLTVV.

The chain employs TRBV27 and TRBJ2-1, with 10 bases matching TRBD2. This CDR3 region has 15 residues. CDR1 is MNHEY and CDR2 is SMNVEV in the germline V gene (reference sequence). V dropped 6 bases and J dropped 8; count of bases not matched to a gene: 10. Here the CDR3 DNA reads TGTGCCAGCAGGGGTTGGAGCGGGGGGGCCCATGAGCAGTTCTTC. Translation: CASRGWSGGAHEQFF.

As concerns this clone: This may stem from a read error, because a much larger clone lies one nucleotide away. V is TRBV6-6 and J is TRBJ2-7, with 7 positions matching TRBD1. This CDR3 region has 13 residues. The V segment lost 7 bases and the J segment 0 bases; nucleotides outside the gene matches: 3. The germline CDR1 and CDR2 sequences are MNHNY and SVGAGI (reference sequence). CDR3 nucleotides: TGTGCCAGCAAGAGGGACAGCTCCTACGAGCAGTACTTC. Translation gives CASKRDSSYEQYF.

As concerns this clone: The same CDR3 arises from other DNA sequences in this sample as well. The chain carries TRBV11-2 and TRBJ1-3; tentatively, D is TRBD1 (5 bases). Germline lookup yields CDR1 SGHAT and CDR2 FQNNGV. V was trimmed by 5 bases and J by 4 bases, leaving 12 bases between them. The CDR3 spans 14 residues. The CDR3 region is CASSGGDPGNTIYF. The CDR3 DNA sequence: TGTGCCAGCAGCGGAGGGGATCCAGGAAACACCATATATTTT.